These 5 T cell receptor beta chains were all obtained from the same sample, sequenced in a study of cytomegalovirus exposure and HLA in healthy donors. Vbeta (60) and Jbeta (13) primers were used in the PCR. The method was immunoSEQ multiplex PCR; TCRdb's version includes in-frame clones alone and lacks a portion of them. The repertoire includes 85,000 to 130,000 clones, more than 60% of them detected once, and roughly 6% sits in the top ten. The sample comprised PBMCs. These receptors all come from a woman aged 50 to 60 in good health and CMV-seropositive.

The chain carries TRBV9 and TRBJ2-1, with D maybe TRBD1 (5 bases). Looked up from germline, CDR1 is SGDLS and CDR2 is YYNGEE. Between the trimmed V and J ends, which lost 1 base and 2 bases, there was a span of 10 bases. The length of the CDR3 is 15 residues. The CDR3 DNA is TGTGCCAGCAGCGTACAGGGTGGTACCTACAATGAGCAGTTCTTC. Protein product: CASSVQGGTYNEQFF. The full variable domain, its missing parts supplied by reference TRBV9 and TRBJ2-1, is DSGVTQTPKHLITATGQRVTLRCSPRSGDLSVYWYQQSLDQGLQFLIQYYNGEERAKGNILERFSAQQFPDLHSELNLSSLELGDSALYFCASSVQGGTYNEQFFGPGTRLTVL.

The J gene is TRBJ2-1, the V gene TRBV7-2, with 11 nucleotides matching TRBD2. CDR1 and CDR2 (germline): SGHTA, FQGNSA. V lost 8 bases, J lost 0 bases, and 9 bases stayed unmatched. CDR3 length: 17 amino acids. CDR3 sequence (DNA): TGTGCCAGCCAACGGACTAGCGGGTTAAGCTCCTACAATGAGCAGTTCTTC. It translates to CASQRTSGLSSYNEQFF.

In the case of this clone: An end of the junction differs from the germline gene, which may be a read error. In the same sample, other DNA sequences code for this CDR3. V usage is TRBV28 and J usage is TRBJ1-1; TRBD1 is a possible D gene (5 bases). Germline V CDR1 and CDR2: MDHEN, SYDVKM. The CDR3 is made up of 14 amino acids. The CDR3 DNA reads TGCGCCAGCAGTTTGCAGGGTCGAATACCCGAAGCTTTCTTT. Translated, it gives CASSLQGRIPEAFF.

V gene TRBV5-1 combines with J gene TRBJ1-1, with TRBD1 matching 7 bases. Germline assignment: CDR1 SGHRS and CDR2 YFSETQ. With V trimmed by 1 base and J by 2 bases, 5 bases remained unmatched. This CDR3 has 15 amino acids. The CDR3 DNA sequence: TGCGCCAGCAGCTTGACCCGGACAGGCAACACTGAAGCTTTCTTT. This translates into CASSLTRTGNTEAFF.

This clone was seen a few times. This chain joins TRBV2 and TRBJ1-1, with unresolved D. V was pared by 6 bases and J by 7 bases, with 9 bases between. The CDR3 runs to 11 residues. The germline V gene encodes CDR1 SNHLY and CDR2 FYNNEI. In DNA form, the CDR3 reads TGTGCCAGCAGGGATGGACTTGAAGCTTTCTTT. This codes for CASRDGLEAFF.